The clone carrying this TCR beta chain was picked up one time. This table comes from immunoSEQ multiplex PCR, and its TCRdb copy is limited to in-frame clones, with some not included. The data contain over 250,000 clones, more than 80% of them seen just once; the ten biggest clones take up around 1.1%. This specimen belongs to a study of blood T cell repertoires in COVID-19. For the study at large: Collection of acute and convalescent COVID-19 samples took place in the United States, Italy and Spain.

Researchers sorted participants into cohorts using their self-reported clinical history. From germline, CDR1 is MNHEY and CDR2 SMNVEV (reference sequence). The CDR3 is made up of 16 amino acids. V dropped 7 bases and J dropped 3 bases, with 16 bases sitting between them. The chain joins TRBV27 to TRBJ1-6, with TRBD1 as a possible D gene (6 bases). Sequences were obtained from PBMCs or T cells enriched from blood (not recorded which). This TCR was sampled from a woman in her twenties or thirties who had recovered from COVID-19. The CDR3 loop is CASIQKGGDYNSPLHF. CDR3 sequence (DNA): TGTGCCAGCATCCAAAAGGGGGGGGACTATAATTCACCCCTCCACTTT.